The present T cell receptor (beta chain) was sequenced within a study of T-cell memory formation after mild COVID-19. Study-level findings and limits: The pre-infection memory compartment contained some responding clones, suggesting cross-reactive memory joined. Contracting CD4+ clones lay largely in CM and EM, with CD8+ ones residing in EMRA. Later expanders leaned CD4+, whereas day 15 to 85 contracting clones were balanced CD4/CD8.

The CDR3 sequence is 14 residues long. Trimming pared 0 bases from V and 4 bases from J, leaving 10 bases between. CDR1 is SGHRS and CDR2 is YFSETQ in the germline V gene. This clonotype was detected ten times or more. Its specificity is not known. TCRdb passed the 5' RACE reads through MiXCR, listing each CDR3 protein once. The sample has about 470,000 distinct CDR3 sequences, 15% to 20% seen once. This chain links TRBV5-1 with TRBJ1-1, with D perhaps TRBD1 (5 bases). This TCR was recovered from an adult woman who had mild COVID-19 (a few samples of this study predate the infection). Cell type and time point are not known. Sequenced material: PBMCs or a T cell subset sorted from them (not recorded which). The CDR3 DNA sequence: TGCGCCAGCAGCTTGGAAAGGGGACGCACTGAAGCTTTCTTT. Its translation: CASSLERGRTEAFF.